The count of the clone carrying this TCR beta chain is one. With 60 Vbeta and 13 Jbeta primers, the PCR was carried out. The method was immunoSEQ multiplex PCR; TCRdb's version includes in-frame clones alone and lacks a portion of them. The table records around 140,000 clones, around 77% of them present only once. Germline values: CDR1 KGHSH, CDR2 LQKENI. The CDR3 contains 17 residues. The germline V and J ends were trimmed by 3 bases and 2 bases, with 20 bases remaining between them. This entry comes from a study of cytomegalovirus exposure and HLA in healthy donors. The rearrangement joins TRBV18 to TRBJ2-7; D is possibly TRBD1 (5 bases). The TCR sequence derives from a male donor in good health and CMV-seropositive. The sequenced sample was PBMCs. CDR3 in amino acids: CASSPSFWSGIPYEQYF. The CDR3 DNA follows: TGTGCCAGCTCACCTAGTTTTTGGTCAGGGATTCCCTACGAGCAGTACTTC.